This T cell receptor (beta chain) appears in the sequencing data of a study of blood T cell repertoires in COVID-19. Sequenced by immunoSEQ multiplex PCR; TCRdb stores in-frame clones only, minus some. This sample yields approximately 300,000 clones, of which 86% are seen a single time; about 4.1% belongs to the top ten. This receptor was identified in a man aged 25-45 years who had recovered from COVID-19. The sequenced sample consisted of PBMCs or T cells enriched from blood (not recorded which).

CDR3 sequence reads: CASSDNPGSGYTF. In nucleotides, the CDR3 is TGCGCCAGCAGTGACAACCCGGGTTCTGGCTACACCTTC. The rearrangement links TRBV10-2 to TRBJ1-2; D uncertain. This CDR3 has 13 residues. The germline gives CDR1 WSHSY, CDR2 SAAADI. Trimming took 3 bases from V and 7 from J, leaving 12 bases between them.